These T cell receptor beta chains were read from a single sample in a study of post-analysis software for immune sequencing data. Using its own MiXCR run on the PCR reads, TCRdb lists one record per CDR3 protein. The sample shows about 560,000 distinct CDR3 sequences, roughly 45% of them seen only once. Sequenced: blood. The source of these receptors is a girl aged 10-17 years with multiple sclerosis. CDR3s include the opening cysteine and the closing phenylalanine or tryptophan. Clone size is stated in some rows and not others, as once, few, many or a class when expanded.

V: TRBV7-2; size: NA; J: TRBJ1-2; CDR3: CASSLGIGSNYGYTF
V: TRBV6-5; size: NA; J: TRBJ2-3; CDR3: CASSYAIRDYSVSSTDTQYF
V: TRBV12-3/TRBV12-4; size: few; J: TRBJ2-1; CDR3: CASRELREQFF
V: TRBV5-6; size: few; J: TRBJ2-3; CDR3: CASSTTGDYSTDTQYF
V: TRBV5-1; size: NA; J: TRBJ1-2; CDR3: CASSPGGSNYGYTF
V: TRBV7-2; size: NA; J: TRBJ2-5; CDR3: CASSKGQGAQETQYF
V: TRBV12-3/TRBV12-4; size: NA; J: TRBJ1-2; CDR3: CASSLQGPVYGYTF
V: TRBV24-1; size: few; J: TRBJ2-5; CDR3: CAASDPQETQYF
V: TRBV12-3/TRBV12-4; size: NA; J: TRBJ1-1; CDR3: CASSLQTGATEAFF
V: TRBV20-1; size: NA; J: TRBJ1-5; CDR3: CSARDGQGGQPQHF
V: TRBV12-3/TRBV12-4; size: NA; J: NA; CDR3: CPSSPRTRPYEQYF
V: TRBV5-6; size: few; J: TRBJ2-7; CDR3: CASSLRLYEQYF
V: TRBV6-1; size: NA; J: TRBJ1-1; CDR3: CASSYSQKRGTEAFF
V: TRBV30; size: NA; J: TRBJ2-6; CDR3: CAWSATTGSGANVLTF
V: TRBV7-3; size: few; J: TRBJ2-3; CDR3: CASSLSPFDTDTQYF
V: TRBV12-3/TRBV12-4; size: NA; J: TRBJ2-3; CDR3: CASSPLSGTQYF
V: TRBV12-3/TRBV12-4; size: NA; J: TRBJ2-1; CDR3: CASSAQPSERSYNEQFF
V: TRBV7-9; size: NA; J: TRBJ2-7; CDR3: CAGTRPQGGNYEQYF
V: TRBV6-1; size: NA; J: TRBJ1-2; CDR3: CASSEAGQNYGYTF
V: TRBV6-5; size: NA; J: TRBJ2-1; CDR3: CASSYSRDSSYNEQFF
V: TRBV20-1; size: NA; J: TRBJ1-5; CDR3: CSAREGHSNQPQHF
V: TRBV6-5; size: few; J: TRBJ2-7; CDR3: CAVLQGSERGYEQYF
V: TRBV6-5; size: NA; J: TRBJ1-6; CDR3: CASSYSRNNSPLHF
V: TRBV5-1; size: NA; J: TRBJ2-5; CDR3: CASSLGTRKGETQYF
V: TRBV6-5; size: few; J: TRBJ1-2; CDR3: CASSYGQGGNGYTF
V: TRBV20-1; size: NA; J: TRBJ1-5; CDR3: CSARNRGGQPQHF
V: TRBV3-1; size: NA; J: TRBJ1-1; CDR3: CASSQARKAFF
V: TRBV3-1; size: NA; J: TRBJ1-5; CDR3: CASSQGRGLSQPQHF
V: TRBV20-1; size: NA; J: TRBJ2-1; CDR3: CSAPGPRSEQFF
V: TRBV6-1; size: NA; J: TRBJ2-1; CDR3: CASSQTSGRLLIAYNEQFF